Below are 20 T cell receptor beta chains sequenced from a single sample in a study of shared clonotypes between healthy human individuals. Assay: immunoSEQ multiplex PCR; the TCRdb copy retains only in-frame clones and omits some. The sample has some 2,100,000 clones, more than 85% seen once. Naivety among CD8 cells was defined by CD45RO negativity and positive CCR7 selection, thereby excluding terminally differentiated effector memory CD45RA+ cells. Sequencing was carried out using naive CD8+ T cells from PBMCs. The source is a man aged 18 to 35 in good health. Some clones in this sample may be carry-over from other donors' samples.

The CDR3 sequence: CASSITSGRASYEQYF. The DNA for the CDR3 is TGTGCCAGCAGTATTACTAGCGGGAGGGCCTCCTACGAGCAGTACTTC. This chain connects TRBV27 to TRBJ2-7, with 13 positions matching TRBD2. The CDR3 covers 16 residues. Germline assignment: CDR1 MNHEY and CDR2 SMNVEV (reference sequence). The V and J ends lost 5 bases and 0 bases, in that order; junction bases with no gene match: 4.

The V and J genes are TRBV12-5 and TRBJ2-1, with TRBD2 as a possible D gene (6 bases). Germline V CDR1 and CDR2: LGHNT, FRNRAP. This CDR3 region has 16 residues. V was shortened by 6 bases and J by 7 bases, with 22 bases between the two germline ends. The CDR3, as DNA: TGTGCTAGTGGCCCTGAGCTGGAGGGTACTGGAAATGAGCAGTTCTTC. Its protein product is CASGPELEGTGNEQFF. The variable domain in full, with the rest retrieved from reference TRBV12-5 and TRBJ2-1, is DARVTQTPRHKVTEMGQEVTMRCQPILGHNTVFWYRQTMMQGLELLAYFRNRAPLDDSGMPKDRFSAEMPDATLATLKIQPSEPRDSAVYFCASGPELEGTGNEQFFGPGTRLTVL.

This clone was observed a single time. This sequence joins TRBV29-1 and TRBJ2-7; D is ambiguous. CDR3 length: 12 residues. Per the germline V gene, CDR1 is SQVTM and CDR2 is ANQGSEA. V was cut by 6 bases and J by 5 bases, with 14 bases left in between. The CDR3 loop reads CSVQDGNDEQYF. In DNA form, the CDR3 reads TGCAGCGTACAAGACGGAAATGACGAGCAGTACTTC.

The chain is built from TRBV13 and TRBJ2-5; no firm D call. Germline V gene sequence: CDR1 PRHDT, CDR2 FYEKMQ (reference sequence). The CDR3 covers 14 residues. V gave up 5 bases and J gave up 0 bases, with 10 bases separating them. CDR3 nucleotide sequence: TGTGCCAGCAGCCCCCCGGCGAACCAAGAGACCCAGTACTTC. As protein: CASSPPANQETQYF.

The chain is built from TRBV7-3 and TRBJ2-3; unclear D gene. V shed 5 bases and J shed 4 bases, with 13 bases lying between them. Germline V CDR1 and CDR2: SGHTA, FQGTGA. CDR3 size: 14 residues. The CDR3 is CASSLNPFPDTQYF. DNA for the CDR3: TGTGCCAGCAGCCTAAACCCCTTTCCAGATACGCAGTATTTT.

About this clone: A much larger clone sits a single nucleotide away, making a read error possible. Other DNA variants within this sample encode the same CDR3. The V and J genes are TRBV11-2 and TRBJ1-1; D might be TRBD1 (6 bases). The V and J ends lost 5 bases and 3 bases respectively, with 10 bases between them. The CDR3 spans 13 residues. In germline, CDR1 is SGHAT, CDR2 FQNNGV. CDR3 DNA: TGTGCCAGCAGCCTAGGGGGGCACACTGAAGCTTTCTTT. It yields the protein CASSLGGHTEAFF.

A note on this clone: Other DNA sequences in this specimen translate into the identical CDR3. This chain uses TRBV27 with TRBJ2-7; no reliable D call. Germline V gives CDR1 MNHEY, CDR2 SMNVEV (reference sequence). The CDR3 has 13 amino acids. The V and J ends lost 3 bases and 1 base respectively, with 7 bases between them. In nucleotides, the CDR3 is TGTGCCAGCAGTTTCCCGGGTTCCTACGAGCAGTACTTC. It is translated as CASSFPGSYEQYF.

About this clone itself: The same CDR3 arises from other DNA sequences in this sample as well. The chain joins TRBV28 to TRBJ2-1; 10 bases match TRBD2. This CDR3 is 15 amino acids long. The germline CDR1 and CDR2 sequences are MDHEN and SYDVKM. V trimming: 2 bases; J trimming: 6 bases; junction bases outside the gene matches: 4. The CDR3 loop is CASSLLAGASNEQFF. CDR3 nucleotides: TGTGCCAGCAGTTTACTAGCGGGAGCTAGCAATGAGCAGTTCTTC.

The rearrangement uses TRBV5-1 and TRBJ1-1; unclear D gene. V was shortened by 0 bases and J by 11 bases, with 14 bases between the two germline ends. The CDR3 spans 13 residues. Germline V lookup: CDR1 SGHRS, CDR2 YFSETQ. CDR3 sequence (DNA): TGCGCCAGCAGCTTGGATCGTAGCCTAATGGCTTTCTTT. This encodes CASSLDRSLMAFF.

With regard to this clone: No conserved phenylalanine or tryptophan is present at the end of the CDR3, so a read error is the likely explanation. The DNA is omitted, as the CDR3 cannot be located on it reliably, and the CDR3 follows TCRdb's listing. The genes are TRBV7-9 and TRBJ1-2. The CDR3 totals 11 residues, both ends included. CDR1 SEHNR and CDR2 FQNEAQ come from the germline V gene (reference sequence). CDR3 amino acids: CASSFEEGWDS.

Here the CDR3 reads CASSDLGEVGNTIYF. As DNA, the CDR3 is TGTGCCAGCAGTGATCTGGGAGAGGTTGGAAACACCATATATTTT. The chain employs TRBV6-1 and TRBJ1-3; no clear D. Trimming left V 3 bases short and J 3 bases short, with 12 bases between. CDR1 is MNHNS, CDR2 SASEGT, per germline. CDR3 length: 15 amino acids.

The V call is TRBV27, the J call TRBJ1-2; D gene unclear. This CDR3 has 14 residues. The V end was cut by 0 bases, the J end by 4 bases, with 9 bases between. CDR1 and CDR2 from the germline V gene are MNHEY and SMNVEV (reference sequence). This chain's CDR3 is CASSLSTVGYGYTF. The DNA of the CDR3 is TGTGCCAGCAGTTTATCGACGGTGGGCTATGGCTACACCTTC.

In DNA form, the CDR3 reads TGTGCCAGCAGCTTCTTGGGGGAGACCCAGTACTTC. Its protein is CASSFLGETQYF. The rearrangement links TRBV5-6 to TRBJ2-5; D gene uncertain. The germline V gene has CDR1 SGHDT and CDR2 YYEEEE. V was shortened by 2 bases and J by 5 bases, with 7 bases between the two germline ends. The length of the CDR3 is 12 residues.

V gene TRBV28 combines with J gene TRBJ2-7; 9 positions match TRBD1. Trimming at V came to 3 bases and at J to 3 bases, leaving 9 bases not matched to a gene. The CDR3 consists of 16 residues. The germline CDR1 and CDR2 sequences are MDHEN and SYDVKM. Here the CDR3 DNA reads TGTGCCAGCAGTTTTTTGGAACAGGGGGCATTCTACGAGCAGTACTTC. The encoded protein is CASSFLEQGAFYEQYF.

This clone was seen only once. CDR3 nucleotide sequence: TGCGCCAGCAGCCAATACCTTCAGACCAGCAATCAGCCCCAGCATTTT. Protein product: CASSQYLQTSNQPQHF. The genes are TRBV4-1 and TRBJ1-5; D is undetermined. The V end lost 2 bases, the J end lost 1 base, and 12 bases lay between the germline ends. CDR1 is MGHRA and CDR2 is YSYEKL in the germline V gene. This CDR3 has 16 residues.

The V gene is TRBV7-9, the J gene TRBJ2-5; TRBD2 aligns across 11 bases. Germline CDR1 SEHNR, CDR2 FQNEAQ (reference sequence). The CDR3 sequence is 16 residues long. After removal of 1 base from V and 1 base from J, the junction contained 2 bases not matched to a gene. The CDR3 loop is CASSLGGLAAQETQYF. The CDR3 region has the DNA TGTGCCAGCAGCTTAGGGGGACTAGCGGCCCAAGAGACCCAGTACTTC.

The chain carries TRBV27 and TRBJ1-3; 8 bases agree with TRBD1. The CDR3 runs 14 residues. The J segment lost 4 bases and the V segment lost 5 bases, leaving 4 bases of the junction unmatched. From germline, CDR1 is MNHEY and CDR2 SMNVEV (reference sequence). The CDR3 spells CASSPRTGGNTIYF. The CDR3 DNA sequence: TGTGCCAGCAGTCCCAGGACAGGGGGAAACACCATATATTTT.

This chain uses TRBV10-3 with TRBJ2-1; 7 bases line up with TRBD1. The CDR3 length is 16 residues. The germline gives CDR1 ENHRY, CDR2 SYGVKD. The junction had 7 bases not matched to a gene; V was cut back by 1 base and J by 4 bases. The CDR3 nucleotides are TGTGCCATCAGTGAGTTCCAGGGGGTGAGGTACAATGAGCAGTTCTTC. Residues: CAISEFQGVRYNEQFF.

The rearrangement joins TRBV13 to TRBJ2-7; possible D gene TRBD1, 6 bases. The germline CDR1 and CDR2 sequences are PRHDT and FYEKMQ (reference sequence). The CDR3 contains 15 residues. The V end lost 0 bases, the J end lost 0 bases, and 9 bases lay between the germline ends. CDR3 DNA: TGTGCCAGCAGCTTAGGAGGGGGTTTCTCCTACGAGCAGTACTTC. Translation: CASSLGGGFSYEQYF.

The rearrangement uses TRBV6-1 and TRBJ1-2; TRBD1 agrees at 9 bases. The V gene's germline CDR1 is MNHNS and CDR2 SASEGT. There are 15 residues in the CDR3. Losses at the gene ends were 10 bases for V and 4 bases for J; bases not matched to a gene: 13. CDR3 coding DNA: TGTGCCACCCCCAATTACGGGACAGGGAGCTATGGCTACACCTTC. This codes for CATPNYGTGSYGYTF.